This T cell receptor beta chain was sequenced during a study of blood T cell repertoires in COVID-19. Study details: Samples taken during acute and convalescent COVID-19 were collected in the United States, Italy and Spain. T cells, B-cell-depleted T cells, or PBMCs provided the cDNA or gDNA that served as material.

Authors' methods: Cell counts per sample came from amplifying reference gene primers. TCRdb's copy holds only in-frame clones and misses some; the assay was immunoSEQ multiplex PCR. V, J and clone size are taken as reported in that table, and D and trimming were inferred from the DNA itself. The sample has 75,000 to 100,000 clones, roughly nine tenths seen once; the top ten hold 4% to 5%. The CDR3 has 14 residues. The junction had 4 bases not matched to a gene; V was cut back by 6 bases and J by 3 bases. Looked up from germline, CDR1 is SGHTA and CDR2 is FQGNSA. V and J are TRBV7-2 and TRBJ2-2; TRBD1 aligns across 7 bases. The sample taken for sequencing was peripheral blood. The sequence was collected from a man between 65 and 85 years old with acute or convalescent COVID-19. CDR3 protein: CASRPTGDTGELFF. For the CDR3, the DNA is TGTGCCAGCAGACCCACAGGGGACACCGGGGAGCTGTTTTTT.